A selection of T cell receptor beta chains follows, all from one sample in a study of identical twins. TCRdb passed the 5' RACE reads through MiXCR, listing each CDR3 protein once. The profile shows roughly 690,000 distinct CDR3 sequences, 21% of them singletons. The data were also submitted as part of a second study, on T cells expressing NK-cell markers.

Sequences were obtained from PBMCs. Every receptor here comes from a young woman in good health. Each CDR3 is given with its conserved first and last residue. A D gene is named only where the DNA matches it firmly. A clone size is listed for some rows: how often the clone was seen (once, few, many), or a class if it is expanded.

>.|TRBV7-6|TRBD1|TRBJ2-1
CASSSQLDGTVRDEQFF
TGTGCCAGCAGCTCGCAGCTGGACGGGACAGTCCGCGATGAGCAGTTCTTC
>.|TRBV12-3/TRBV12-4|.|TRBJ2-6
CASSLAGAAGANVLTF
TGTGCCAGCAGTTTAGCGGGGGCTGCTGGGGCCAACGTCCTGACTTTC
>few|TRBV12-3/TRBV12-4|.|TRBJ1-6
CASSGTLNGSPLHF
TGTGCCAGCAGCGGAACTTTAAATGGTTCACCCCTCCACTTT
>many|TRBV11-1|TRBD2|TRBJ2-4
CASSRTSGRVELAKNIQYF
TGTGCCAGCAGCCGGACTAGCGGGAGGGTCGAGCTAGCCAAAAACATTCAGTACTTC
>.|TRBV24-1|.|TRBJ2-2
CATSDSVGGLTTRELFF
TGTGCCACCAGCGACTCGGTCGGAGGGTTGACGACCCGGGAGCTGTTTTTT
>few|TRBV29-1|TRBD2|TRBJ2-3
CSVGPSGRSTDTQYF
TGCAGCGTGGGACCTAGCGGGAGGAGCACAGATACGCAGTATTTT
>.|TRBV2|.|TRBJ2-2
CASRMSRGRDGELFF
TGTGCCAGCCGAATGTCCAGGGGCCGGGACGGGGAGCTGTTTTTT
>few|TRBV10-3|.|TRBJ2-5
CAISGGGTQYF
TGTGCCATCAGTGGTGGTGGGACCCAGTACTTC
>.|TRBV6-5|.|TRBJ2-3
CASSYSQGRGSQYF
TGTGCCAGCAGTTACTCCCAGGGGAGGGGTTCGCAGTATTTT
>.|TRBV20-1|TRBD1|TRBJ2-5
CSARRDRGRWKETQYF
TGCAGTGCTAGAAGGGACAGGGGCAGATGGAAAGAGACCCAGTACTTC
>.|TRBV20-1|.|TRBJ1-4
CSRRLNEKLFF
TGCAGTCGCAGGCTTAATGAAAAACTGTTTTTT
>.|TRBV5-1|TRBD2|TRBJ2-1
CASSRGLAGGARGDEQFF
TGCGCCAGCAGCCGGGGACTAGCGGGAGGTGCCAGAGGAGATGAGCAGTTCTTC
>few|TRBV10-3|TRBD2|TRBJ2-1
CAISEGLAGGYEQFF
TGTGCCATCAGTGAAGGGCTAGCGGGAGGGTATGAGCAGTTCTTC
>.|TRBV6-1|TRBD2|TRBJ2-7
CASSASGTRAYEQYF
TGTGCCAGCAGTGCGTCCGGGACTAGGGCCTACGAGCAGTACTTC
>many|TRBV5-6|.|TRBJ1-2
CASSSRVPYGYTF
TGTGCCAGCAGCTCCCGGGTCCCCTATGGCTACACCTTC
>many|TRBV6-1|TRBD2|TRBJ2-1
CASRTLAGSSYNEQFF
TGTGCCAGCAGGACCCTAGCGGGATCCTCCTACAATGAGCAGTTCTTC
>few|TRBV9|.|TRBJ1-6
CASSDTRSTLHF
TGTGCCAGCAGCGATACACGGAGCACCCTCCACTTT
>few|TRBV5-1|.|TRBJ1-2
CASSGSGRINYGYTF
TGCGCCAGCAGCGGATCCGGACGGATAAACTATGGCTACACCTTC
>.|TRBV9|.|TRBJ1-1
CASSVGGAGTEAFF
TGTGCCAGCAGCGTAGGTGGAGCTGGCACTGAAGCTTTCTTT
>.|TRBV7-6|.|TRBJ2-1
CASSLGAITPGNEQFF
TGTGCCAGCAGCTTAGGGGCTATAACCCCTGGGAATGAGCAGTTCTTC
>many|TRBV29-1|TRBD1|TRBJ1-1
CSVRTGSTEAFF
TGCAGCGTGAGGACAGGCAGCACTGAAGCTTTCTTT
>.|TRBV12-3/TRBV12-4|.|TRBJ2-1
CASAYKIGEQFF
TGTGCCAGCGCATACAAGATTGGTGAGCAGTTCTTC
>few|TRBV6-4|TRBD1|TRBJ2-2
CASRDRGHAGELFF
TGTGCCAGCAGGGACAGGGGGCATGCCGGGGAGCTGTTTTTT
>few|TRBV5-1|.|TRBJ2-7
CASSPRRASYEQYF
TGCGCCAGCAGCCCTCGGCGGGCCTCCTACGAGCAGTACTTC
>few|TRBV20-1|TRBD1|TRBJ2-5
CSASPGQGVQETQYF
TGCAGTGCTTCTCCGGGACAGGGGGTACAAGAGACCCAGTACTTC
>.|TRBV6-2/TRBV6-3|TRBD1|TRBJ2-1
CASSYRDDRAKQFF
TGTGCCAGCAGTTACCGCGACGACAGGGCAAAGCAGTTCTTC
>many|TRBV6-6|.|TRBJ2-7
CASRTVYEQYF
TGTGCCAGCAGGACAGTCTACGAGCAGTACTTC
>.|TRBV5-1|TRBD2|TRBJ2-1
CASSSWTSRIYNEQFF
TGCGCCAGCAGCTCTTGGACTAGCCGTATTTACAATGAGCAGTTCTTC
>few|TRBV12-3/TRBV12-4|.|TRBJ2-1
CASSLDGSPAYNEQFF
TGTGCCAGCAGTTTGGATGGAAGTCCGGCCTACAATGAGCAGTTCTTC
>few|TRBV20-1|TRBD2|TRBJ2-7
CSTRGGRGSSHEQYF
TGCAGTACTCGGGGGGGCCGAGGCAGTTCCCACGAGCAGTACTTC
>few|TRBV20-1|TRBD1|TRBJ1-5
CSAPRQGTGNQPQHF
TGCAGTGCCCCTCGACAGGGGACTGGCAATCAGCCCCAGCATTTT
>.|TRBV2|TRBD1|TRBJ2-2
CASSATGGGTGELFF
TGTGCCAGCAGTGCAACAGGGGGCGGCACCGGGGAGCTGTTTTTT
>.|TRBV29-1|TRBD1|TRBJ1-1
CSVGRTGRYTEAFF
TGCAGCGTTGGGAGGACAGGGCGGTACACTGAAGCTTTCTTT
>few|TRBV5-1|TRBD2|TRBJ2-1
CARVPPLAGGRNEQFF
TGCGCCAGGGTTCCACCTTTAGCGGGGGGCAGGAATGAGCAGTTCTTC
>.|TRBV28|.|TRBJ2-5
CASSSSGTPGSQYF
TGTGCCAGCAGTTCCTCAGGGACGCCGGGGTCCCAGTACTTC
>few|TRBV5-1|.|TRBJ1-2
CASREPPTYGYTF
TGCGCCAGCAGGGAACCACCGACATATGGCTACACCTTC
>.|TRBV20-1|.|TRBJ2-7
CSAALPRGSSYEQYF
TGCAGTGCTGCTCTTCCTAGGGGGAGCTCCTACGAGCAGTACTTC
>few|TRBV5-1|TRBD1|TRBJ2-6
CASSPGTGGSMSGANVLTF
TGCGCCAGCAGCCCCGGGACAGGGGGCTCTATGTCTGGGGCCAACGTCCTGACTTTC
>few|TRBV5-5|TRBD2|TRBJ2-5
CASSSDSGRFQETQYF
TGTGCCAGCAGCTCGGATAGCGGGAGGTTTCAGGAGACCCAGTACTTC
>few|TRBV10-2|TRBD1|TRBJ1-5
CASMGTGSNQPQHF
TGCGCCAGCATGGGGACAGGTAGCAATCAGCCCCAGCATTTT
>.|TRBV27|TRBD2|TRBJ2-7
CASRKTSGGIYEQYF
TGTGCCAGCAGAAAGACTAGCGGGGGAATCTACGAGCAGTACTTC
>.|TRBV6-1|TRBD1|TRBJ2-5
CASRLTSGQGQETQYF
TGTGCCAGCAGGCTAACCTCGGGACAGGGGCAAGAGACCCAGTACTTC